A single sample is the source of the 30 T cell receptor beta chains below, sequenced in a study of blood T cell repertoires in COVID-19. Sequenced by immunoSEQ multiplex PCR; TCRdb stores in-frame clones only, minus some. The sample carries about 50,000 clones, about 82% recorded once. The sample taken for sequencing was peripheral blood. The receptors come from a woman aged 55-69 years with acute or convalescent COVID-19.

This clone showed up just once. The gene calls are TRBV2 and TRBJ2-3; D might be TRBD1 (7 bases). With 7 bases removed from V and 5 bases from J, the gap between germline ends came to 13 bases. The CDR3 loop spans 13 amino acids. Germline CDR1 SNHLY, CDR2 FYNNEI. The CDR3, as DNA: TGTGCCAGCACGGCAGGGGGAGGAGATACGCAGTATTTT. This codes for CASTAGGGDTQYF.

The chain uses TRBV2 and TRBJ1-2, with D unresolved. With 6 bases removed from V and 2 bases from J, the gap between germline ends came to 10 bases. This CDR3 spans 13 amino acids. CDR1 is SNHLY, CDR2 FYNNEI, per germline. The CDR3, as DNA: TGTGCCAGCAGCCCAGACAAGAACTATGGCTACACCTTC. Protein: CASSPDKNYGYTF.

The J gene is TRBJ1-1, the V gene TRBV11-2; a possible D gene is TRBD1 (5 bases). The CDR3 is 18 residues long. Between the trimmed V and J ends, which lost 6 bases and 0 bases, there was a span of 23 bases. Looked up from germline, CDR1 is SGHAT and CDR2 is FQNNGV. CDR3 sequence: CASRPVRRGAGLNTEAFF. The CDR3 DNA is TGTGCCAGCAGGCCTGTTAGGCGGGGCGCGGGGCTGAACACTGAAGCTTTCTTT.

This chain connects TRBV19 to TRBJ1-1; no reliable D call. With 1 base removed from V and 0 bases from J, the gap between germline ends came to 9 bases. Per the germline V gene, CDR1 is LNHDA and CDR2 is SQIVND (reference sequence). The CDR3 sequence is 15 residues long. The CDR3 sequence: CASSIGLGMNTEAFF. DNA for the CDR3: TGTGCCAGTAGTATAGGCCTCGGGATGAACACTGAAGCTTTCTTT. The variable domain in full, completed from reference TRBV19 and TRBJ1-1, reads DGGITQSPKYLFRKEGQNVTLSCEQNLNHDAMYWYRQDPGQGLRLIYYSQIVNDFQKGDIAEGYSVSREKKESFPLTVTSAQKNPTAFYLCASSIGLGMNTEAFFGQGTRLTVV.

The J gene is TRBJ1-4, the V gene TRBV21-1. TRBV21-1 is a pseudogene. CDR3 length: 23 amino acids. As DNA, the CDR3 is TGTGCCAGCAGCAAAGGTGAATGCTATAACGCAACTAGGCGCTGCGACAACAATGAAAAACTGTTTTTT. Protein product: CASSKGECYNATRRCDNNEKLFF.

The chain recombines TRBV28 with TRBJ1-6; possible D gene TRBD1, 5 bases. From germline, CDR1 is MDHEN and CDR2 SYDVKM. V gave up 2 bases and J gave up 9 bases, with 5 bases separating them. CDR3 length: 12 amino acids. CDR3 DNA sequence: TGTGCCAGCAGTTTAGGGGCTTCACCCCTCCACTTT. This gives the protein CASSLGASPLHF.

The chain joins TRBV18 to TRBJ1-4; D is uncertain. Germline CDR1 and CDR2: KGHSH and LQKENI. CDR3 length: 13 amino acids. V lost 2 bases and J lost 4, with 5 bases in between. CDR3: CASSPGSNEKLFF. The DNA for the CDR3 is TGTGCCAGCTCACCAGGGAGTAATGAAAAACTGTTTTTT. Variable domain in full (rest from reference TRBV18 and TRBJ1-4): NAGVMQNPRHLVRRRGQEARLRCSPMKGHSHVYWYRQLPEEGLKFMVYLQKENIIDESGMPKERFSAEFPKEGPSILRIQQVVRGDSAAYFCASSPGSNEKLFFGSGTQLSVL.

The chain uses TRBV28 and TRBJ1-6; D is unresolved. Per germline, CDR1 MDHEN and CDR2 SYDVKM. This CDR3 region has 16 residues. Between the trimmed V and J ends, which lost 6 bases and 0 bases, there was a span of 12 bases. The CDR3 is CASRIRESSYNSPLHF. The DNA for the CDR3 is TGTGCCAGCAGAATCCGGGAAAGCTCCTATAATTCACCCCTCCACTTT.

This chain links TRBV29-1 with TRBJ1-3; D is perhaps TRBD1 (6 bases). The germline V and J ends were trimmed by 7 bases and 3 bases, with 16 bases remaining between them. CDR1 is SQVTM, CDR2 ANQGSEA, per germline. The CDR3 loop spans 14 amino acids. The CDR3 is CSAGGTGSGNTIYF. In DNA, the CDR3 is TGCAGCGCCGGCGGAACAGGGAGTGGAAACACCATATATTTT. The entire variable domain, with the rest obtained from reference TRBV29-1 and TRBJ1-3, is as follows: SAVISQKPSRDICQRGTSLTIQCQVDSQVTMMFWYRQQPGQSLTLIATANQGSEATYESGFVIDKFPISRPNLTFSTLTVSNMSPEDSSIYLCSAGGTGSGNTIYFGEGSWLTVV.

The chain combines TRBV6-1 with TRBJ1-5; 11 bases map to TRBD1. V was pared by 4 bases and J by 5 bases, with 10 bases of the junction left unmatched. CDR1 MNHNS and CDR2 SASEGT come from the germline V gene. The CDR3 spans 17 residues. The CDR3 DNA is TGTGCCAGCAGTGGGACAGGGGGCCTTAGAACCCATCAGCCCCAGCATTTT. Protein product: CASSGTGGLRTHQPQHF.

V gene TRBV4-2 combines with J gene TRBJ2-3; 11 nucleotides align to TRBD2. The V and J ends lost 6 bases and 0 bases, in that order; junction bases with no gene match: 8. CDR1 and CDR2 from the germline V gene are LGHNA and YNFKEQ. This CDR3 is built from 17 residues. CDR3 nucleotides: TGTGCCAGCAGTGTTAAGCGGACTAGCGGGAGCACAGATACGCAGTATTTT. Encoded protein: CASSVKRTSGSTDTQYF.

V is TRBV5-4 and J is TRBJ1-5; possible D gene TRBD1, 5 bases. Germline-derived CDR1 and CDR2 are SGHNT and YYREEE (reference sequence). The V and J ends lost 0 bases and 2 bases respectively, with 12 bases between them. CDR3 size: 16 residues. Written as DNA, the CDR3 is TGTGCCAGCAGCTTGGGAGGCGGGGGGGGCAATCAGCCCCAGCATTTT. This translates into CASSLGGGGGNQPQHF.

The V and J genes are TRBV5-4 and TRBJ2-7; 11 bases fit TRBD1. There are 16 residues in the CDR3. Germline-derived CDR1 and CDR2 are SGHNT and YYREEE (reference sequence). Losses at the gene ends were 4 bases for V and 6 bases for J; bases not matched to a gene: 12. CDR3 DNA sequence: TGTGCCAGCAGCAGCGGGATTCCGGGACAGGGGGGCGAGCAGTACTTC. Its protein is CASSSGIPGQGGEQYF.

V gene TRBV10-2 combines with J gene TRBJ1-6; a weak D match, TRBD1 (6 bases). The germline gives CDR1 WSHSY, CDR2 SAAADI. Trimming shortened V by 4 bases and J by 7 bases, and 17 bases separated the two germline ends. CDR3 length equals 16 residues. CDR3 loop: CASSATGTSLNSPLHF. CDR3 in DNA: TGCGCCAGCAGTGCGACCGGGACATCGCTAAATTCACCCCTCCACTTT.

V is TRBV5-1 and J is TRBJ2-5; 12 positions match TRBD2. The CDR3 covers 16 residues. Germline loops: CDR1 SGHRS, CDR2 YFSETQ. Unmatched junction bases numbered 7, after V lost 2 bases and J lost 5 bases. The CDR3 here is CASSFASGGVGETQYF. CDR3 coding DNA: TGCGCCAGCAGCTTCGCTAGCGGGGGGGTCGGGGAGACCCAGTACTTC.

This clone ranks as medium-sized (0.01 to 0.1%). The chain has TRBV30 and TRBJ1-1; 7 bases line up with TRBD1. The V gene's germline CDR1 is GTSNPN and CDR2 SVGIG (reference sequence). This CDR3 region has 13 residues. Trimming at V came to 2 bases and at J to 9 bases, leaving 9 bases not matched to a gene. The CDR3 protein is CAWSLQGRLKAFF. The CDR3 nucleotides are TGTGCCTGGAGTCTACAGGGGAGATTGAAAGCTTTCTTT.

The chain combines TRBV28 with TRBJ1-2; weak D call: TRBD1 (6 bases). CDR3 length: 11 amino acids. Trimming pared 3 bases from V and 9 bases from J, leaving 8 bases between. Germline assignment: CDR1 MDHEN and CDR2 SYDVKM. The CDR3 spells CASSLTGRYTF. CDR3 DNA sequence: TGTGCCAGCAGTTTGACAGGCCGCTACACCTTC.

The gene calls are TRBV9 and TRBJ2-3; 7 bases align to TRBD2. The CDR3 contains 15 residues. Germline CDR1 and CDR2: SGDLS and YYNGEE. The V segment lost 3 bases and the J segment 0 bases; nucleotides outside the gene matches: 4. CDR3 nucleotides: TGTGCCAGCAGCGCCGGGACTACGAGCACAGATACGCAGTATTTT. Residues: CASSAGTTSTDTQYF.

CDR3: CASSLERDRLYEQYF. The CDR3 region has the DNA TGTGCCAGCAGCTTAGAGAGGGACAGACTCTACGAGCAGTACTTC. V and J are TRBV11-2 and TRBJ2-7, with 7 bases that match TRBD1. J gave up 3 bases and V 0 bases, and 5 bases lay outside the gene matches. Per the germline V gene, CDR1 is SGHAT and CDR2 is FQNNGV. The CDR3 is 15 residues long.

J is TRBJ1-5 and V is TRBV9, with D maybe TRBD1 (5 bases). V lost 6 bases and J lost 3, with 19 bases in between. The CDR3 sequence is 16 residues long. Germline CDR1 and CDR2: SGDLS and YYNGEE. DNA of the CDR3: TGTGCCAGCATCCTACGAAGTCGGGGGGTCAATCAGCCCCAGCATTTT. It encodes CASILRSRGVNQPQHF.

The sample holds a few counts of this clone. V gene TRBV21-1 combines with J gene TRBJ2-7; the tabulated D call, TRBD2, remains unverified against the DNA. TRBV21-1 is described as a pseudogene. The CDR3 contains 11 residues. The CDR3 sequence is CASSSAYEQYF. CDR3 DNA: TGTGCCAGCAGCAGCGCCTACGAGCAGTACTTC.

The gene calls are TRBV19 and TRBJ2-7; D is possibly TRBD2 (6 bases). This CDR3 comprises 15 residues. CDR1 and CDR2 (germline): LNHDA, SQIVND (reference sequence). Trimming took off 5 bases at V and 1 base at J, with 15 bases between the two ends. The CDR3 nucleotides read TGTGCCAGTAGTCCCAGAGGCGGGACTTCCTACGAGCAGTACTTC. Amino acids: CASSPRGGTSYEQYF.

V gene TRBV4-1 combines with J gene TRBJ1-1; 12 bases agree with TRBD1. The CDR3 sequence is 18 residues long. From germline, CDR1 is MGHRA and CDR2 YSYEKL. Trimming took 1 base from V and 5 from J; bases not matched to a gene: 11. Here the CDR3 DNA reads TGCGCCAGCAGCCAAGGCTTCCCGGGACAGGGGGCAGGGACTGAAGCTTTCTTT. It is translated as CASSQGFPGQGAGTEAFF.

This clone came up a few times. V usage is TRBV12-5 and J usage is TRBJ2-2, with 12 bases matching TRBD2. Germline values: CDR1 LGHNT, CDR2 FRNRAP. This CDR3 contains 20 residues. J was trimmed by 0 bases and V by 0 bases; bases with no gene match: 8. This CDR3 is CASGLVFGTSGRTNTGELFF. The CDR3 nucleotides are TGTGCTAGTGGTTTGGTATTTGGTACTAGCGGGAGGACGAACACCGGGGAGCTGTTTTTT.

V and J are TRBV15 and TRBJ2-7; possibly TRBD2 for D (6 bases). Germline CDR1 is LNHNV and CDR2 is YYDKDF (reference sequence). V lost 2 bases, J lost 3 bases, and 14 bases lay in between. CDR3 length: 15 amino acids. The CDR3 DNA follows: TGTGCCACCAGCAGACCACAGGAGGGCCTCTACGAGCAGTACTTC. Its protein is CATSRPQEGLYEQYF.

In its sample, this clone was seen once. The chain couples TRBV2 to TRBJ2-3, with 11 bases identical to TRBD2. In germline, CDR1 is SNHLY, CDR2 FYNNEI. V gave up 7 bases and J gave up 1 base; unmatched junction bases: 4. There are 15 residues in the CDR3. CDR3 region: CASNLAGGGTDTQYF. The CDR3 nucleotides read TGTGCCAGCAACTTAGCGGGGGGGGGCACAGATACGCAGTATTTT.

The rearrangement links TRBV5-6 to TRBJ1-2, with D tentatively TRBD1 (5 bases). With 2 bases removed from V and 9 bases from J, the gap between germline ends came to 11 bases. The CDR3 spans 12 residues. Germline V gene data show CDR1 as SGHDT and CDR2 as YYEEEE. CDR3 loop: CASSLEQVSYTF. The DNA for the CDR3 is TGTGCCAGCAGCTTAGAACAGGTCAGCTACACCTTC.

The chain uses TRBV6-1 and TRBJ2-7; a weak D match, TRBD2 (6 bases). Germline-derived CDR1 and CDR2 are MNHNS and SASEGT. The V end was cut by 1 base, the J end by 6 bases, with 13 bases between. CDR3 size: 14 residues. The CDR3 DNA reads TGTGCCAGCAGTGAAGGAGGAGGGGACTCCGAGCAGTACTTC. It encodes CASSEGGGDSEQYF.

This chain links TRBV5-1 with TRBJ1-4, with 10 bases identical to TRBD1. Trimming took 4 bases from V and 7 from J; bases not matched to a gene: 10. The germline V gene encodes CDR1 SGHRS and CDR2 YFSETQ. This CDR3 is 16 amino acids long. The CDR3 DNA reads TGCGCCAGCAGCCCGGGTCCCGGGACAGGGGCTGAAAAACTGTTTTTT. Translated, it gives CASSPGPGTGAEKLFF.

The chain links TRBV10-3 to TRBJ2-5; 10 bases are a match to TRBD1. This CDR3 spans 17 amino acids. Germline CDR1 is ENHRY and CDR2 is SYGVKD. V shed 4 bases and J 5 bases; nucleotides not matched to a gene: 13. The CDR3 spells CAISGSMTGGKFETQYF. The CDR3 DNA reads as TGTGCCATCAGTGGATCTATGACAGGGGGCAAGTTTGAGACCCAGTACTTC.